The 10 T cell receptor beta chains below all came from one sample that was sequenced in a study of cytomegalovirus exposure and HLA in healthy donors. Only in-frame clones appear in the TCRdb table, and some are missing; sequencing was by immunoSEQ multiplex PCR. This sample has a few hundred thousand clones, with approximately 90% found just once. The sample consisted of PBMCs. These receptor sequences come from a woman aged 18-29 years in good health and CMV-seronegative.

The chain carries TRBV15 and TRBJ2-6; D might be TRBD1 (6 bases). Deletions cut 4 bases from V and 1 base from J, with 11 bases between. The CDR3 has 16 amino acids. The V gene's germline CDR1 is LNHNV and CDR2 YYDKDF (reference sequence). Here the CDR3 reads CATSTKGGSGANVLTF. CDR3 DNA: TGTGCCACCAGCACTAAAGGGGGATCTGGGGCCAACGTCCTGACTTTC.

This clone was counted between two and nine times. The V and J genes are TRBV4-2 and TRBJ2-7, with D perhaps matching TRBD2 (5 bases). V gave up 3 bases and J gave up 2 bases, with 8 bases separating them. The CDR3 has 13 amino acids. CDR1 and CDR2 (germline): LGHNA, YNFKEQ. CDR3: CASSHAGTYEQYF. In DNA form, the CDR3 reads TGTGCCAGCAGCCATGCCGGGACCTACGAGCAGTACTTC.

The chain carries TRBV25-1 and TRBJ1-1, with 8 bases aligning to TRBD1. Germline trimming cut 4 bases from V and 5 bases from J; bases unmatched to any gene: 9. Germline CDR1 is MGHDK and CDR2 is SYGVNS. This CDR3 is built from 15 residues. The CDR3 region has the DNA TGTGCCAGCAGTGCCCAGGACAGGGTCGAAACTGAAGCTTTCTTT. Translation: CASSAQDRVETEAFF.

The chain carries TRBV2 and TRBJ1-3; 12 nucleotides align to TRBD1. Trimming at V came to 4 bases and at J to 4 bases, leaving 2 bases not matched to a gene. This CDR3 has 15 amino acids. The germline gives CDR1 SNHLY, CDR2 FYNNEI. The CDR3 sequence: CASSAGTGGGNTIYF. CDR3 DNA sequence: TGTGCCAGCAGTGCAGGGACAGGGGGCGGAAACACCATATATTTT.

DNA of the CDR3: TGTGCCAGCAGCCCGAACCTACCGGGACTAGCGGGGGGGCCGTACGAGCAGTACTTC. It encodes CASSPNLPGLAGGPYEQYF. The chain carries TRBV7-9 and TRBJ2-7, with 16 bases aligning to TRBD2. Losses at the gene ends were 5 bases for V and 4 bases for J; bases not matched to a gene: 14. The CDR3 loop spans 19 amino acids. CDR1 SEHNR and CDR2 FQNEAQ come from the germline V gene (reference sequence).

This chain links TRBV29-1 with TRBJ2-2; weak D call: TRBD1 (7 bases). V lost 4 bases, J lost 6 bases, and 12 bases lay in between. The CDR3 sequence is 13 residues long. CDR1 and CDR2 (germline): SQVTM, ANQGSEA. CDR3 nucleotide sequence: TGCAGCGTTGCCAGGGGGAGGTCCGGGGAGCTGTTTTTT. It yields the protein CSVARGRSGELFF.

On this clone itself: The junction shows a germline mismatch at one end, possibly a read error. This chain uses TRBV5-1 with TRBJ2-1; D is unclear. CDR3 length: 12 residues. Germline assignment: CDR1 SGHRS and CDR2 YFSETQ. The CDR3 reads CASSHYYDEQFF. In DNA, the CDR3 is TGCGCCAGCAGCCACTACTACGATGAGCAGTTCTTC.

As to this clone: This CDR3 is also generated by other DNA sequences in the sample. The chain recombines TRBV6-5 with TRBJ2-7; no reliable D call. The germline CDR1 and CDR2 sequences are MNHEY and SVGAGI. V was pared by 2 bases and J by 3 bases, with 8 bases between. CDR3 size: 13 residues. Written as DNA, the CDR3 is TGTGCCAGCAGTTACGCTGGCGGCTACGAGCAGTACTTC. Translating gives CASSYAGGYEQYF.

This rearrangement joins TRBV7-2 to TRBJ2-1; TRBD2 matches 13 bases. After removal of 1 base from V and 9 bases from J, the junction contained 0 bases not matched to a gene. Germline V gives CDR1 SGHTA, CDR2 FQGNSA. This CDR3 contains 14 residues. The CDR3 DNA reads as TGTGCCAGCAGCTTAGGACTAGCGGGAGGTGAGCAGTTCTTC. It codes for CASSLGLAGGEQFF.

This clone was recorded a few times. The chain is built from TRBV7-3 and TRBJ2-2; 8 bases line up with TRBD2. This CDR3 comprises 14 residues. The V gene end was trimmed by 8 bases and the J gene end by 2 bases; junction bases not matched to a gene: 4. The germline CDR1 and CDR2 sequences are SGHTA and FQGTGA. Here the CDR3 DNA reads TGTGCCAGCCGACTAGCGCTTAACACCGGGGAGCTGTTTTTT. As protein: CASRLALNTGELFF.